This T cell receptor beta chain was retrieved from a study of cytomegalovirus exposure and HLA in healthy donors. Notes on the study in general: Later on, an analysis found that several of the most significant clusters appeared to be linked to common viral pathogens, which included parvovirus B19.

This clone was seen only a few times. The antigen is not known. Both 60 Vbeta primers and 13 Jbeta primers went into the PCR. Sequenced by immunoSEQ multiplex PCR; TCRdb stores in-frame clones only, minus some. The repertoire holds tens of thousands of clones, with approximately 70% as singletons. CDR3 length equals 12 residues. Germline V gives CDR1 WNHNN, CDR2 SYGVQD (reference sequence). The ends were cut back, 3 bases at V and 3 bases at J, with 3 bases in the middle. The sample was PBMCs. The sequence was obtained from a male donor in good health and CMV-seropositive. This sequence joins TRBV10-1 and TRBJ2-1; D not resolved. CDR3 in amino acids: CASSDLYNEQFF. CDR3 bases: TGCGCCAGCAGTGACCTCTACAATGAGCAGTTCTTC.